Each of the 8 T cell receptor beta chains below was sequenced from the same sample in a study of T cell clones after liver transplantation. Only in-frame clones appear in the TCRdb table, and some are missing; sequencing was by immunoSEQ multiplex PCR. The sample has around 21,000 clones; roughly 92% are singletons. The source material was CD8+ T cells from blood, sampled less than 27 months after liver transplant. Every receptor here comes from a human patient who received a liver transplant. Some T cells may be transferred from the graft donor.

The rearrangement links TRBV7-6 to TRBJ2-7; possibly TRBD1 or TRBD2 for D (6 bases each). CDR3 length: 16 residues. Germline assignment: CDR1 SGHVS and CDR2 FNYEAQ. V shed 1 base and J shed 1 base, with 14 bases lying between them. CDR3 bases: TGTGCCAGCAGCTTAGGGGGGCGGGAAGGTTCCTACGAGCAGTACTTC. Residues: CASSLGGREGSYEQYF.

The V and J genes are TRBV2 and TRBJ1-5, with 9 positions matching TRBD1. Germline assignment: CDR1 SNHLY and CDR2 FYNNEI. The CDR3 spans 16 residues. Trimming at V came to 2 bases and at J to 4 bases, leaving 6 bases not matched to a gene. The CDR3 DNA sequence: TGTGCCAGCAGTGAACTATGGACAGGGGAAAATCAGCCCCAGCATTTT. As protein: CASSELWTGENQPQHF.

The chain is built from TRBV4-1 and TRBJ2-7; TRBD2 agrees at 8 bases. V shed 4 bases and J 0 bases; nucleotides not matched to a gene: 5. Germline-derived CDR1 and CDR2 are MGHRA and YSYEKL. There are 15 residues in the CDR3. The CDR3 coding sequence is TGCGCCAGCAGCCTCTCGGGGGGGAGCTCCTACGAGCAGTACTTC. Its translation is CASSLSGGSSYEQYF.

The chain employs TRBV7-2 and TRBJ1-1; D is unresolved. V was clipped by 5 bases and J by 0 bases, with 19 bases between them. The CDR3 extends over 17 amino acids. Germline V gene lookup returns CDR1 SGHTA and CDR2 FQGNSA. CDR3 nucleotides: TGTGCCAGCAGCCCGCGTCGCGGAGGGCTCGTGAACACTGAAGCTTTCTTT. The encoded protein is CASSPRRGGLVNTEAFF. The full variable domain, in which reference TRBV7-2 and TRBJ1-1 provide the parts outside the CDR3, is GAGVSQSPSNKVTEKGKDVELRCDPISGHTALYWYRQSLGQGLEFLIYFQGNSAPDKSGLPSDRFSAERTGGSVSTLTIQRTQQEDSAVYLCASSPRRGGLVNTEAFFGQGTRLTVV.

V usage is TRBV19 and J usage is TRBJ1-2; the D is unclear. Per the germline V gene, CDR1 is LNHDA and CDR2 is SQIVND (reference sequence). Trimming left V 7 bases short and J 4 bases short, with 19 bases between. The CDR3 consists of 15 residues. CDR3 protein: CASKPLGPGIYGYTF. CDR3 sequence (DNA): TGTGCCAGTAAACCCCTTGGGCCAGGCATCTATGGCTACACCTTC.

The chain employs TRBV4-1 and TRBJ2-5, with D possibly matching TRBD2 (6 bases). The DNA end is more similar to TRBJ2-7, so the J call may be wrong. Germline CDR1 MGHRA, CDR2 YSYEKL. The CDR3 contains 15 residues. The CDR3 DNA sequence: TGCGCCAGCAGCCAACTAGCGCTGAGCTCCTACGAGCAGTACTTC. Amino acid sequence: CASSQLALSSYEQYF.

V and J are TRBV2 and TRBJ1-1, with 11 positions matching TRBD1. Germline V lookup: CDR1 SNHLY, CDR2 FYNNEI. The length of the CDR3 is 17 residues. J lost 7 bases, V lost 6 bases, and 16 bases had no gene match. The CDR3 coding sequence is TGTGCCAGCAGACATCCGGACAGGGGGCGTGGGAGGAATGAAGCTTTCTTT. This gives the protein CASRHPDRGRGRNEAFF.

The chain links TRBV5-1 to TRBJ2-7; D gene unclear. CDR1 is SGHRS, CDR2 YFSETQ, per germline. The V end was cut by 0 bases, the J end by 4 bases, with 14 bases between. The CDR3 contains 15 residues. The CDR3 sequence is CASSLAWAGLYEQYF. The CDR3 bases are TGCGCCAGCAGCTTGGCGTGGGCCGGCCTATACGAGCAGTACTTC.